This entry describes one T cell receptor beta chain. Its antigen remains undetermined. Within one base of it there is no much larger clone, and no base qualities were kept. The immunoSEQ Assay, a bias-controlled multiplex PCR, was used to amplify TCRbeta CDR3 regions from genomic DNA. Per the source publication's procedure: Nucleated cell counts per sample were estimated from amplification of reference gene primers within the assay. Sequence reads were collapsed and filtered to measure the absolute abundance of every unique TCRbeta CDR3 rearrangement. For each sample, productive Simpson clonality was calculated as the square root of Simpson's diversity index across productive rearrangements. TCRdb obtained this table from immuneACCESS and retained in-frame rearrangements with V and J assigned. These tables miss some clones; where compared with another copy, unresolved V genes account for less than half of the shortfall, and the remainder is unexplained. V and J calls and clone size are as listed in that table; D and trimming were resolved from the DNA. Recorded for this sample are around 140,000 clones; 80% of them occurred a single time. The leading ten clones occupy around 3.8% of the sample.

Looking up the germline V gene yields CDR1 SGDLS and CDR2 YYNGEE. The cysteine opens and the phenylalanine closes a CDR3 of 14 amino acids. The DNA shown is the 42-base CDR3, in frame from base 1. V has 1 base trimmed and J has 7 bases trimmed; junction bases matching no gene number 5. The data were obtained in a study of blood T cell repertoires in COVID-19 (dated by TCRdb to about 2020). Background on the whole study: The collaborator samples originated in the United States, Italy and Spain and spanned the acute and convalescent phases of COVID-19. The sample metadata nearly always contained a de-identified subject ID, COVID-19 status, age in years and sex. Deeply sampled blood TCRbeta repertoires from subjects exposed to, actively infected with, or recovered from COVID-19 were included in the dataset. The samples were drawn from the first 160 participants of the ongoing ImmuneRACE study and from more than 1,000 subjects provided by 6 global collaborators. Where HLA class I and class II types were available, the types were taken from metadata supplied by the sample provider, not from assay-based typing. The material from the prospective study consisted of cDNA or gDNA derived from T cells, B-cell-depleted T cells, or PBMCs. A freely available public database, intended as a resource for researchers studying the immune response to SARS-CoV-2, is where the repertoires were released. The research as a whole found: How much clinical and demographic metadata was included differed by source and by participant, and the metadata was provided uncurated.

Samples from volunteer blood donors who had recovered from COVID-19 were contributed by a second Seattle source. Collaborating institutions collected whole blood in K2EDTA tubes following their own protocols. For TCRbeta analysis, collaborators shipped samples as frozen whole blood, isolated PBMCs, or DNA extracted from either of those sample types. The chain joins TRBV9 to TRBJ2-5, with TRBD1 identical over 9 junction bases. The sample consisted of peripheral blood. The sequence was obtained from a man aged 70 or older who had recovered from COVID-19. The DNA is TGTGCCAGCAGCGTACTGGGACAGGGTGGGACCCAGTACTTC. Its translation reads: CASSVLGQGGTQYF.